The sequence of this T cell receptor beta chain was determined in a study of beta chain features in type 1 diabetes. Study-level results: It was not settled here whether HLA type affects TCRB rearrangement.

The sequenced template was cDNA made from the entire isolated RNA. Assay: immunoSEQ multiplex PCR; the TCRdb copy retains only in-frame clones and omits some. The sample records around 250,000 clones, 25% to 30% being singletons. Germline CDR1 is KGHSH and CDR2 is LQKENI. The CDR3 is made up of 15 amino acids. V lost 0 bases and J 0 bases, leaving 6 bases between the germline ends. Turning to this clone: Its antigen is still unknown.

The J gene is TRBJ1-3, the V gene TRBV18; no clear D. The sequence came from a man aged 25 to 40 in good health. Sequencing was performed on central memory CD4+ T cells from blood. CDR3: CASSPPPSSGNTIYF. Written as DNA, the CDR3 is TGTGCCAGCTCACCACCGCCTAGCTCTGGAAACACCATATATTTT.